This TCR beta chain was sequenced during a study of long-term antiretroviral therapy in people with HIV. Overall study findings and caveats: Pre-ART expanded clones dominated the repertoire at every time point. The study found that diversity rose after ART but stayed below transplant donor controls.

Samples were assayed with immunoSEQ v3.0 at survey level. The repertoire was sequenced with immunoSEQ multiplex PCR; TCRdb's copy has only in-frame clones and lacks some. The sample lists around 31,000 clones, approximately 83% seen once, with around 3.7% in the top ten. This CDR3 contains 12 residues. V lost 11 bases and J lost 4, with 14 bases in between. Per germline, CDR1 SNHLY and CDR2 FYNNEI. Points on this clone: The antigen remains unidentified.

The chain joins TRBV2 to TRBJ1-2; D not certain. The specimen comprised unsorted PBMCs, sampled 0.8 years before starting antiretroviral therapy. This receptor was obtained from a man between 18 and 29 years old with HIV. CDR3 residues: CAASPSSYGYTF. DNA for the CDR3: TGTGCCGCCAGCCCTTCTAGCTATGGCTACACCTTC.